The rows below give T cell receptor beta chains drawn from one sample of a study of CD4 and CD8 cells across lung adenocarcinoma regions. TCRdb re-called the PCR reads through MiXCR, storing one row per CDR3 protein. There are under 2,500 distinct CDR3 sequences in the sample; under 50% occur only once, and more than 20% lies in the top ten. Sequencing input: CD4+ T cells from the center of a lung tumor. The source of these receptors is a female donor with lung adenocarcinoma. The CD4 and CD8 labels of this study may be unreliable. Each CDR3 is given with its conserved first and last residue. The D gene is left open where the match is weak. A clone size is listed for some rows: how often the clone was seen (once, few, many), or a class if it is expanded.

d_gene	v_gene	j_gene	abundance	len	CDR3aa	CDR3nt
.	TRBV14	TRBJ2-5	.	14	CASSQLQRQETQYF	TGTGCCAGCAGCCAATTACAGCGCCAAGAGACCCAGTACTTC
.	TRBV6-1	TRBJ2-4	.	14	CASSMRRATNIQYF	TGTGCCAGCTCGATGAGGAGAGCCACAAATATTCAGTACTTC
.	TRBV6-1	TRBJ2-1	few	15	CASSEEGTEPYEQFF	TGTGCCAGCAGTGAAGAAGGGACGGAACCCTACGAGCAGTTCTTC
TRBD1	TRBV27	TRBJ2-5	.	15	CARSLAGGFQDTQYF	TGTGCCAGGAGTCTGGCAGGGGGCTTCCAAGATACGCAGTACTTC
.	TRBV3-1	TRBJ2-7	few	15	CASSHGIGVYYEQYF	TGTGCCAGCAGCCATGGCATCGGGGTCTACTACGAGCAGTACTTC
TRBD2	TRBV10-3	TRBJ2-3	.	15	CAISGLAGAKNTQYF	TGTGCCATCAGCGGACTAGCGGGAGCGAAAAATACGCAGTATTTT
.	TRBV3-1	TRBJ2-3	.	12	CASSQGLDTQYF	TGTGCCAGCAGCCAAGGCCTAGATACGCAGTATTTT
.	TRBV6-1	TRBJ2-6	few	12	CATKAGANVLTF	TGTGCCACCAAGGCTGGGGCCAACGTCCTGACTTTC
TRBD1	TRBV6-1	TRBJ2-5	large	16	CASSEARDSLWETQYF	TGTGCCAGCAGTGAAGCAAGGGACAGTCTCTGGGAGACCCAGTACTTC
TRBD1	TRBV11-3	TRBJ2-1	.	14	CASSLGGQANEQFF	TGTGCCAGCAGCTTAGGGGGACAGGCCAATGAGCAGTTCTTC
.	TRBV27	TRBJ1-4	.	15	CASSLPHKGNEKLFF	TGTGCCAGCAGTTTACCCCACAAGGGAAATGAAAAACTGTTTTTT
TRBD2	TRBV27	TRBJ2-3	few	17	CASSPGRLASGTDTQYF	TGTGCCAGCAGTCCTGGCCGACTAGCTTCTGGGACAGATACGCAGTATTTT
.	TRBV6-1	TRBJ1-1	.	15	CASARLTGANTEAFF	TGTGCCAGCGCGAGACTGACCGGGGCCAACACTGAAGCTTTCTTT
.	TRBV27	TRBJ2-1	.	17	CASSQARGKSSYNEQFF	TGTGCCAGCAGCCAGGCCCGCGGGAAGAGCTCCTACAATGAGCAGTTCTTC
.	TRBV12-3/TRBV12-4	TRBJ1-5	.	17	CASSLRSVRGSNQPQHF	TGTGCCAGCAGTTTAAGGTCGGTCAGGGGTAGCAATCAGCCCCAGCATTTT
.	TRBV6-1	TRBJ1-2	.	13	CASSPATFGGYTF	TGTGCCAGCAGTCCGGCCACCTTCGGGGGCTACACCTTC
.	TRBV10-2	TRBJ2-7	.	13	CASSDPPTYEQYF	TGCGCCAGCAGTGACCCTCCGACCTACGAGCAGTACTTC
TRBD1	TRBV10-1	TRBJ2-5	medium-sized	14	CANPMTGVEETQYF	TGCGCCAACCCCATGACAGGGGTGGAAGAGACCCAGTACTTC
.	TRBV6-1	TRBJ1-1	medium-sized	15	CASRMGEKVSTEAFF	TGTGCCAGCAGGATGGGAGAAAAAGTGTCCACTGAAGCTTTCTTT
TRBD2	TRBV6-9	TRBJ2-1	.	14	CASSYSGRANEQFF	TGTGCCAGCAGTTATAGCGGGAGGGCCAATGAGCAGTTCTTC
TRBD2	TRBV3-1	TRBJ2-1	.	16	CASSPWGGGSYNEQFF	TGTGCCAGCAGCCCATGGGGGGGTGGTTCCTACAATGAGCAGTTCTTC
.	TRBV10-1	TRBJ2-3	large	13	CASSVQVADTQYF	TGCGCCAGCAGTGTCCAGGTTGCAGATACGCAGTATTTT
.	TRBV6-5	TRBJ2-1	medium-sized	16	CASSYGNRRDYNEQFF	TGTGCCAGCAGTTACGGGAACCGAAGGGACTACAATGAGCAGTTCTTC
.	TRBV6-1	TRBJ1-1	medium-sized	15	CASSRQGDADTEAFF	TGTGCCAGCAGTCGGCAAGGGGATGCGGACACTGAAGCTTTCTTT
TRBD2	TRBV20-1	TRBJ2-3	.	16	CSARPLTSGRSDTQYF	TGCAGTGCTAGACCTTTGACTAGCGGCAGATCAGATACGCAGTATTTT
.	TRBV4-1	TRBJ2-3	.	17	CASSQAPPTFITDTQYF	TGCGCCAGCAGCCAAGCCCCACCAACTTTTATCACAGATACGCAGTATTTT